This TCR beta chain came from a study of a mutant IDH1 vaccine in newly diagnosed glioma. Across the whole study: Most patients had radiochemotherapy with temozolomide before enrollment; others had one alone. Regarding the study as a whole: There were vaccine-induced immune responses in around 93% of the patients.

As to time point: week 11, during vaccination. Every single dose of the vaccine, 300 ug of mutant IDH1 20-mer peptide, came with topical imiquimod. Each astrocytoma in the donors was new, WHO grade 3 or 4, IDH1-mutant and ATRX-lost. Here immunoSEQ multiplex PCR was the method, and the copy in TCRdb shows in-frame clones only, minus some. The sample has some 59,000 clones; around 91% are singletons. CDR1 and CDR2 (germline): SGHNT, YENEEA. V lost 5 bases, J lost 5 bases, and 5 bases stayed unmatched. This CDR3 has 14 amino acids. Turning to this clone: Its antigen is unknown.

This chain uses TRBV11-3 with TRBJ2-2; 7 bases fit TRBD1. The source is a man in his forties with glioma. The input for sequencing was PBMCs, taken from a glioma patient whose treatment included an IDH1 peptide vaccine. CDR3 sequence: CASSGGDRTGELFF. CDR3 DNA: TGTGCCAGCAGCGGTGGGGACAGAACCGGGGAGCTGTTTTTT.